The 4 T cell receptor beta chains below were found in one sample sequenced in a study of blood T cell repertoires in COVID-19. TCRdb's table, derived via immunoSEQ multiplex PCR, lists solely in-frame clones and lacks some. The table has 64,000 or so clones, roughly 80% seen once. Sequencing was done on a sample of peripheral blood. These receptors were obtained from a human donor in a cohort sampled during active COVID-19.

This sequence joins TRBV7-9 and TRBJ2-2, with D hard to call. CDR1 and CDR2 from the germline V gene are SEHNR and FQNEAQ (reference sequence). The CDR3 sequence is 15 residues long. Trimming stripped 1 base from V and 1 base from J, with 7 bases between. CDR3 DNA: TGTGCCAGCAGCTTAGGAGAGAAGAACACCGGGGAGCTGTTTTTT. Translated: CASSLGEKNTGELFF. The full variable domain, in which reference TRBV7-9 and TRBJ2-2 provide the parts outside the CDR3, is DTGVSQNPRHKITKRGQNVTFRCDPISEHNRLYWYRQTLGQGPEFLTYFQNEAQLEKSRLLSDRFSAERPKGSFSTLEIQRTEQGDSAMYLCASSLGEKNTGELFFGEGSRLTVL.

The chain recombines TRBV15 with TRBJ1-3; weak D call: TRBD1 (5 bases). The CDR3 totals 14 residues. Germline V gene sequence: CDR1 LNHNV, CDR2 YYDKDF (reference sequence). Trimming shortened V by 0 bases and J by 7 bases, and 10 bases separated the two germline ends. The DNA of the CDR3 is TGTGCCACCAGCAGAGATTTTCGGGGGAACACCATATATTTT. It is translated as CATSRDFRGNTIYF.

This chain uses TRBV5-6 with TRBJ2-7, with a weak D call TRBD2 (5 bases). V was clipped by 4 bases and J by 4 bases, with 12 bases between them. CDR3 length equals 13 residues. Germline V gives CDR1 SGHDT, CDR2 YYEEEE. The CDR3 DNA reads as TGTGCCAGCAGCCCAGTCGAGGGTTACGAGCAGTACGTC. Translation: CASSPVEGYEQYV.

The rearrangement uses TRBV6-5 and TRBJ2-1; weak D call: TRBD2 (5 bases). The CDR3 covers 15 residues. With 0 bases removed from V and 5 bases from J, the gap between germline ends came to 11 bases. CDR1 and CDR2 from the germline V gene are MNHEY and SVGAGI. CDR3 residues: CASSYSVAFNNEQFF. CDR3 nucleotide sequence: TGTGCCAGCAGTTACTCGGTAGCGTTCAACAATGAGCAGTTCTTC.